Below are 27 T cell receptor beta chains sequenced from a single sample in a study of blood T cells in healthy people across ages. The use of a sample-barcoded 5' primer and a J-beta primer mix characterized a second PCR of roughly 7 to 11 cycles. TCRdb ran MiXCR on the 5' RACE reads and lists one entry per CDR3 protein. Among roughly 680,000 distinct CDR3 sequences listed, roughly half were seen once. The sample consisted of blood. The receptors come from a woman at least 80 years old in good health.

This clonotype showed up just a few times. The chain has TRBV5-1 and TRBJ1-1; TRBD1 aligns across 9 bases. CDR3 length: 16 amino acids. CDR1 and CDR2 (germline): SGHRS, YFSETQ. With V trimmed by 0 bases and J by 4 bases, 7 bases remained unmatched. The CDR3 coding sequence is TGCGCCAGCAGCTTGGAACCGGGACAGGGTATCACTGAAGCTTTCTTT. Translation: CASSLEPGQGITEAFF. Variable domain in full (rest from reference TRBV5-1 and TRBJ1-1): KAGVTQTPRYLIKTRGQQVTLSCSPISGHRSVSWYQQTPGQGLQFLFEYFSETQRNKGNFPGRFSGRQFSNSRSEMNVSTLELGDSALYLCASSLEPGQGITEAFFGQGTRLTVV.

In its sample, this clonotype was seen many times. This sequence joins TRBV20-1 and TRBJ2-3; maybe TRBD2 (5 bases). This CDR3 region has 14 residues. Germline V CDR1 and CDR2: DFQATT, SNEGSKA (reference sequence). V dropped 2 bases and J dropped 5 bases, with 14 bases sitting between them. Here the CDR3 reads CSARKGPRGDTQYF. As DNA, the CDR3 is TGCAGTGCTAGAAAAGGCCCCCGGGGAGATACGCAGTATTTT.

This chain links TRBV12-3 or TRBV12-4 with TRBJ2-7; 9 bases align to TRBD1. V lost 5 bases to trimming and J lost 7 bases; unmatched junction nucleotides: 15. The CDR3 contains 16 residues. CDR3 protein: CASSQTKRTGEREQYF. The CDR3 DNA follows: TGTGCCAGCAGTCAAACTAAGAGGACAGGGGAGAGGGAGCAGTACTTC.

The chain recombines TRBV14 with TRBJ2-4; tentative D call: TRBD1 (5 bases). The J call may be mistaken, given a closer DNA end match to TRBJ2-7. CDR3 length equals 16 residues. Germline loops: CDR1 SGHDN, CDR2 FVKESK. The CDR3 protein is CASSQRGRGFFYEQYF. The CDR3 coding sequence is TGTGCCAGCAGCCAAAGGGGTAGAGGTTTCTTTTACGAGCAGTACTTC.

About this clonotype itself: This may arise from a read error, as a much more abundant clone is one base away. The chain employs TRBV6-5 and TRBJ1-6; no clear D gene. Germline CDR1 is MNHEY and CDR2 is SVGAGI. Trimming pared 6 bases from V and 0 bases from J, leaving 12 bases between. The CDR3 runs to 16 residues. CDR3 nucleotide sequence: TGTGCCAGCAGGGGTGTTCTAAGCTCCTATAATTCACCCCTCCACTTT. Its protein product is CASRGVLSSYNSPLHF.

This clonotype was counted at least ten times. The CDR3 nucleotides read TGCGCCAGCAGCCTCTTACGGGGGGTTCGAGACACCGGGGAGCTGTTTTTT. It is translated as CASSLLRGVRDTGELFF. The V and J genes are TRBV4-1 and TRBJ2-2; TRBD2 aligns across 7 bases. The germline V gene encodes CDR1 MGHRA and CDR2 YSYEKL. The CDR3 runs 17 residues. The ends lost 4 bases at V and 3 bases at J; junction bases unmatched: 11.

This clonotype was detected only a few times. This chain uses TRBV6-2 or TRBV6-3 with TRBJ2-5; 7 nucleotides line up with TRBD2. V lost 6 bases and J lost 0; bases outside the gene matches: 7. This CDR3 is 15 amino acids long. Germline values: CDR1 MNHEY, CDR2 SVGEGT. CDR3 loop: CASSSLGGYQETQYF. The DNA of the CDR3 is TGTGCCAGCAGCTCCCTCGGGGGGTACCAAGAGACCCAGTACTTC.

The CDR3 region is CASSPQRGYTEAFF. As DNA, the CDR3 is TGTGCCAGCAGCCCTCAACGTGGGTACACTGAAGCTTTCTTT. V gene TRBV7-2 combines with J gene TRBJ1-1; no reliable D call. There are 14 residues in the CDR3. V was cut by 5 bases and J by 3 bases, with 13 bases left in between. Germline V gene lookup returns CDR1 SGHTA and CDR2 FQGNSA.

This clonotype was observed at least ten times. CDR3 DNA sequence: TGTGCCAGCAGTGCCAGGGGGCCAGCCAAAAACATTCAGTACTTC. It is translated as CASSARGPAKNIQYF. V and J are TRBV7-4 and TRBJ2-4, with TRBD1 identical over 8 bases. This CDR3 spans 15 amino acids. The junction had 4 bases not matched to a gene; V was cut back by 6 bases and J by 0 bases. Germline lookup yields CDR1 SGHVT and CDR2 SQSDAQ.

The V call is TRBV5-1, the J call TRBJ2-6; tentatively, D is TRBD1 (6 bases). The CDR3 contains 16 residues. Trimming left V 0 bases short and J 0 bases short, with 7 bases between. CDR1 is SGHRS, CDR2 YFSETQ, per germline. The CDR3 protein is CASSLEGVSGANVLTF. The CDR3 DNA reads as TGCGCCAGCAGCTTGGAGGGGGTCTCTGGGGCCAACGTCCTGACTTTC. The full variable domain, its missing parts supplied by reference TRBV5-1 and TRBJ2-6, is KAGVTQTPRYLIKTRGQQVTLSCSPISGHRSVSWYQQTPGQGLQFLFEYFSETQRNKGNFPGRFSGRQFSNSRSEMNVSTLELGDSALYLCASSLEGVSGANVLTFGAGSRLTVL.

The chain recombines TRBV20-1 with TRBJ2-3; TRBD2 matches 8 bases. V was pared by 4 bases and J by 2 bases, with 8 bases of the junction left unmatched. CDR3 length: 15 residues. Germline V gives CDR1 DFQATT, CDR2 SNEGSKA (reference sequence). This CDR3 is CSAKGRSGATDTQYF. The CDR3 coding sequence is TGCAGTGCTAAGGGGCGTAGCGGGGCCACAGATACGCAGTATTTT.

This chain links TRBV14 with TRBJ2-4, with D perhaps matching TRBD2 (5 bases). With the DNA end fitting TRBJ2-7 better, the J assignment may be wrong. The germline V gene has CDR1 SGHDN and CDR2 FVKESK. The CDR3 is 15 amino acids. CDR3 bases: TGTGCCAGCAGCCAAGAAGGAGGCAGCTACTACGAGCAGTACTTC. Its protein is CASSQEGGSYYEQYF.

The chain carries TRBV20-1 and TRBJ2-7; D unclear. V was shortened by 4 bases and J by 3 bases, with 13 bases between the two germline ends. The V gene's germline CDR1 is DFQATT and CDR2 SNEGSKA (reference sequence). The CDR3 is 13 amino acids. CDR3 DNA sequence: TGCAGTGCTACTCATATGGAGTACTACGAGCAGTACTTC. It specifies CSATHMEYYEQYF.

This clonotype showed up just a few times. The chain employs TRBV7-2 and TRBJ2-2; 7 bases fit TRBD2. This CDR3 is 15 amino acids long. J gave up 5 bases and V 5 bases, and 8 bases lay outside the gene matches. Germline V gene sequence: CDR1 SGHTA, CDR2 FQGNSA. The CDR3 loop is CASSQALARTGELFF. The CDR3 DNA reads TGTGCCAGCAGCCAAGCACTAGCGAGGACCGGGGAGCTGTTTTTT. The complete variable domain, with remaining parts taken from reference TRBV7-2 and TRBJ2-2, reads GAGVSQSPSNKVTEKGKDVELRCDPISGHTALYWYRQSLGQGLEFLIYFQGNSAPDKSGLPSDRFSAERTGGSVSTLTIQRTQQEDSAVYLCASSQALARTGELFFGEGSRLTVL.

The rearrangement uses TRBV30 and TRBJ2-1; 8 bases map to TRBD2. The CDR3 has 15 residues. The germline V gene has CDR1 GTSNPN and CDR2 SVGIG (reference sequence). V gave up 0 bases and J gave up 3 bases; unmatched junction bases: 4. The CDR3 loop reads CAWSVGTRSYNEQFF. The CDR3 DNA is TGTGCCTGGAGTGTTGGGACTAGAAGCTACAATGAGCAGTTCTTC. The full variable domain, completed using reference TRBV30 and TRBJ2-1, is SQTIHQWPATLVQPVGSPLSLECTVEGTSNPNLYWYRQAAGRGLQLLFYSVGIGQISSEVPQNLSASRPQDRQFILSSKKLLLSDSGFYLCAWSVGTRSYNEQFFGPGTRLTVL.

In this sample, this clonotype turned up many times. The rearrangement links TRBV19 to TRBJ2-6; D remains unclear. Germline V lookup: CDR1 LNHDA, CDR2 SQIVND (reference sequence). The V gene lost 5 bases and the J gene lost 0 bases, with 14 bases spanning the gap. The CDR3 is made up of 17 amino acids. The CDR3 DNA reads as TGTGCCAGTAGTCCGTGGCAGTCACCCTCTGGGGCCAACGTCCTGACTTTC. This sequence encodes CASSPWQSPSGANVLTF.

This clonotype was detected only a few times. This may be a read error: a much more frequent sequence differs by one nucleotide. The chain recombines TRBV29-1 with TRBJ2-1; D possibly uses TRBD1 or TRBD2 (5 bases each). V lost 3 bases to trimming and J lost 13 bases, with 10 bases between them. Germline lookup yields CDR1 SQVTM and CDR2 ANQGSEA. This CDR3 contains 10 residues. CDR3: CSVEPGAQFF. The DNA for the CDR3 is TGCAGCGTTGAGCCCGGGGCCCAGTTCTTC.

The V gene is TRBV3-1, the J gene TRBJ2-7, with D maybe TRBD1 (5 bases). CDR3 length equals 17 residues. Germline values: CDR1 LGHDT, CDR2 YNNKEL (reference sequence). V shed 1 base and J shed 0 bases, with 16 bases lying between them. Here the CDR3 reads CASSQGAKKGDSYEQYF. The CDR3 bases are TGTGCCAGCAGCCAAGGTGCGAAGAAAGGGGACTCCTACGAGCAGTACTTC.

The table lists this clonotype with many counts. The chain has TRBV7-9 and TRBJ2-1; no clear D. Per germline, CDR1 SEHNR and CDR2 FQNEAQ (reference sequence). This CDR3 comprises 15 residues. Trimming shortened V by 0 bases and J by 0 bases, and 6 bases separated the two germline ends. This CDR3 is CASSLALRSYNEQFF. The CDR3 coding sequence is TGTGCCAGCAGCTTAGCGCTCCGCTCCTACAATGAGCAGTTCTTC.

The CDR3 region has the DNA TGCGCCAGCAGCCAAGAAACAATTTGGGGGGAGCAGTACTTC. The encoded protein is CASSQETIWGEQYF. The chain links TRBV4-1 to TRBJ2-7; D assignment may be TRBD1 or TRBD2 (5 bases each). Germline CDR1 MGHRA, CDR2 YSYEKL. V was shortened by 0 bases and J by 7 bases, with 13 bases between the two germline ends. The CDR3 is 14 residues long.

This clonotype appeared many times. The V and J genes are TRBV21-1 and TRBJ2-1; the table names TRBD1, a call not compared with the DNA. TRBV21-1 has pseudogene status. The CDR3 length is 18 residues. The CDR3 is CASSKASPGQGCYNEQFF. The CDR3 bases are TGTGCCAGCAGCAAAGCCAGCCCGGGACAGGGGTGTTACAATGAGCAGTTCTTC.

The chain couples TRBV11-2 to TRBJ1-4, with D maybe TRBD1 (5 bases). The CDR3 runs 16 residues. Trimming cost V 3 bases and J 7 bases, with 18 bases left between them. Per germline, CDR1 SGHAT and CDR2 FQNNGV. The CDR3 sequence: CASSFFQPGTGEKLFF. The CDR3 DNA is TGTGCCAGCAGCTTCTTTCAACCTGGGACGGGTGAAAAACTGTTTTTT.

In its sample, this clonotype was seen a few times. The gene calls are TRBV29-1 and TRBJ2-7; D is unclear. CDR3 length: 12 amino acids. The V end lost 5 bases, the J end lost 2 bases, and 10 bases lay between the germline ends. Germline CDR1 is SQVTM and CDR2 is ANQGSEA. The CDR3 here is CSVKVVPYEQYF. DNA for the CDR3: TGCAGCGTTAAAGTTGTACCCTACGAGCAGTACTTC.

Comments on this clonotype: Just one base apart from a much larger clone, this may be a read error. The J gene is TRBJ2-1, the V gene TRBV20-1, with a weak D call TRBD2 (5 bases). In germline, CDR1 is DFQATT, CDR2 SNEGSKA (reference sequence). Trimming shortened V by 8 bases and J by 0 bases, and 14 bases separated the two germline ends. CDR3 length equals 14 residues. The CDR3 here is CSYKAGRSYNEQFF. The CDR3 DNA sequence: TGCAGTTATAAGGCGGGCCGCTCCTACAATGAGCAGTTCTTC.

In its sample, this clonotype was seen many times. This sequence joins TRBV3-1 and TRBJ2-6; the D gene is possibly TRBD2 (5 bases). Germline-derived CDR1 and CDR2 are LGHDT and YNNKEL (reference sequence). V gave up 4 bases and J gave up 0 bases, with 10 bases separating them. This CDR3 contains 16 residues. CDR3 DNA: TGTGCCAGCAGCCGGGCGGGTAGCTCTGGGGCCAACGTCCTGACTTTC. Its translation is CASSRAGSSGANVLTF.

This clonotype appeared many times. The chain employs TRBV29-1 and TRBJ2-5; D could derive from TRBD1 or TRBD2 (5 bases each). CDR3 length equals 12 residues. V was shortened by 2 bases and J by 4 bases, with 8 bases between the two germline ends. CDR1 is SQVTM, CDR2 ANQGSEA, per germline. The CDR3 DNA sequence: TGCAGCGTTGAACAAGGGACAGAGACCCAGTACTTC. Protein: CSVEQGTETQYF.

The chain is built from TRBV20-1 and TRBJ2-4; D is tentatively TRBD1 or TRBD2 (5 bases each). The tail of the sequence fits TRBJ2-5 better, so the J call may be wrong. Germline loops: CDR1 DFQATT, CDR2 SNEGSKA (reference sequence). This CDR3 contains 15 residues. The CDR3 sequence is CSAPSQEVGRETQYF. CDR3 DNA sequence: TGCAGTGCTCCAAGCCAGGAGGTGGGGCGGGAGACCCAGTACTTC.